This TCR beta chain was obtained from a study of early T cells in non-severe SARS-CoV-2 infection. TCRdb re-called the 5' RACE reads through MiXCR, storing one row per CDR3 protein. Altogether tens of thousands of distinct CDR3 sequences are present, about 14% being singletons, with the ten largest covering about 3%. Study-level points and caveats: The VDJdb matching leaned toward anti-spike CD8 responses and overlooked private and CD4 specificities.

This clonotype was counted many times. Its antigen is still unknown. Trimming removed 4 bases at V and 2 bases at J, with 21 bases between. Per the germline V gene, CDR1 is SQVTM and CDR2 is ANQGSEA. This CDR3 contains 16 residues. The V and J genes are TRBV29-1 and TRBJ2-7, with D possibly TRBD2 on 6 matching bases. This TCR derives from an adult who was a healthcare worker with PCR-confirmed SARS-CoV-2 infection or an uninfected control (not recorded which). Sample: whole blood. DNA of the CDR3: TGCAGCGTTGGTGGGGCTAGCGACGGACCCACCTACGAGCAGTACTTC. Encoded protein: CSVGGASDGPTYEQYF.